The 2 T cell receptor beta chains below come from one sample, sequenced in a study of cytomegalovirus exposure and HLA in healthy donors. PCR used 60 Vbeta primers and 13 Jbeta primers. The protocol was immunoSEQ multiplex PCR, while the TCRdb copy is restricted to in-frame clones and leaves out a portion. The sample table includes about 74,000 clones. The specimen sequenced was PBMCs. These receptors all stem from a female donor in good health and CMV-seropositive.

This chain connects TRBV6-5 to TRBJ2-7; D may be TRBD2 (6 bases). The CDR3 is 14 residues long. The V gene lost 5 bases and the J gene lost 6 bases, with 17 bases spanning the gap. Germline values: CDR1 MNHEY, CDR2 SVGAGI. The CDR3 loop is CASSPSSMGGEQYF. The CDR3 nucleotides are TGTGCCAGCAGTCCATCATCGATGGGGGGCGAGCAGTACTTC.

CDR3 sequence: CASSLRGGARETQYF. CDR3 bases: TGTGCCAGCAGCTTACGGGGGGGGGCCCGCGAGACCCAGTACTTC. The rearrangement links TRBV7-9 to TRBJ2-5, with 8 bases aligning to TRBD2. CDR1 SEHNR and CDR2 FQNEAQ come from the germline V gene (reference sequence). The trim removed 2 bases at V and 5 bases at J, leaving 7 bases unmatched. CDR3 size: 15 residues. Filled out from reference TRBV7-9 and TRBJ2-5, the complete variable domain reads DTGVSQNPRHKITKRGQNVTFRCDPISEHNRLYWYRQTLGQGPEFLTYFQNEAQLEKSRLLSDRFSAERPKGSFSTLEIQRTEQGDSAMYLCASSLRGGARETQYFGPGTRLLVL.